These 5 T cell receptor beta chains originate from one sample sequenced in a study of response to subunit inactivated influenza vaccine. TCRdb analysed the RT-PCR reads with MiXCR anew, one entry per CDR3 protein. This table has 550,000 to 650,000 distinct CDR3 sequences, approximately 12% appearing once. The sample was PBMCs from blood, taken on the day of vaccination. Receptors were obtained from a man aged 45-65 years who received an inactivated influenza vaccine.

This clonotype was counted a few times. The J gene is TRBJ2-1, the V gene TRBV12-3 or TRBV12-4; tentatively, D is TRBD2 (6 bases). V was trimmed by 6 bases and J by 3 bases, leaving 15 bases between them. This CDR3 is built from 15 residues. The CDR3 coding sequence is TGTGCCAGCAGGGCCGGGACTCCTCTCTACAATGAGCAGTTCTTC. This gives the protein CASRAGTPLYNEQFF.

In its sample, this clonotype was seen a few times. CDR3 loop: CASSLARTSGRLFPFRGVREQFF. For the CDR3, the DNA is TGTGCCAGCAGTCTCGCCAGGACTAGCGGGAGGTTATTCCCTTTCCGGGGGGTACGGGAGCAGTTCTTC. The rearrangement joins TRBV6-4 to TRBJ2-1; 14 bases match TRBD2. There are 23 residues in the CDR3. Per the germline V gene, CDR1 is MRHNA and CDR2 is SNTAGT. V shed 5 bases and J 10 bases; nucleotides not matched to a gene: 31.

The rearrangement uses TRBV20-1 and TRBJ2-7; 7 bases align to TRBD1. The germline gives CDR1 DFQATT, CDR2 SNEGSKA (reference sequence). The CDR3 length is 14 residues. With 5 bases clipped from V and 5 bases from J, the junction kept 12 bases outside the gene matches. The CDR3 reads CSADPGQRIHEQYF. DNA for the CDR3: TGCAGTGCTGACCCGGGACAGCGGATCCACGAGCAGTACTTC.

This clonotype has more than one count but fewer than ten. This chain connects TRBV7-2 to TRBJ2-5; D is unclear. With 1 base removed from V and 0 bases from J, the gap between germline ends came to 6 bases. The V gene's germline CDR1 is SGHTA and CDR2 FQGNSA. The CDR3 length is 14 residues. The CDR3 sequence: CASSLVSYQETQYF. As DNA, the CDR3 is TGTGCCAGCAGCTTAGTCTCGTACCAAGAGACCCAGTACTTC.

The DNA for the CDR3 is TGTGCCAGCAGACCTCGGGAGACTAGCGGGGTTGGTGAGCAGTTCTTC. Translated: CASRPRETSGVGEQFF. This chain links TRBV7-9 with TRBJ2-1; 11 bases align to TRBD2. The CDR3 has 16 amino acids. Losses at the gene ends were 6 bases for V and 9 bases for J; bases not matched to a gene: 13. Germline V gene data show CDR1 as SEHNR and CDR2 as FQNEAQ (reference sequence).